Given below is one T cell receptor (beta chain) in context. This clone's antigen is unknown. No per-base quality is available; no much larger clone lies one base away. According to the germline V gene, CDR1 reads SGDLS and CDR2 reads YYNGEE. Between the V and J ends, shortened by 0 bases and 2 bases respectively, the junction contains 8 bases. The CDR3 goes from the cysteine to the phenylalanine over 14 residues. Just the 42-base CDR3 DNA is kept, in frame starting at base 1. The data are from a study of T-cell reconstitution after alpha-beta-depleted transplantation in children (TCRdb year 2016). Some background on the complete study: T-cell immune reconstitution after TCRalphabeta/CD19-depleted allogeneic hematopoietic cell transplantation in children was quantitatively tracked in the study by means of TCR repertoire profiling.

The library came from PCR. The sequencer was an Illumina HiSeq 2500. TCR library preparation used molecular barcoding, with unique molecular identifiers applied to normalize quantification of the TCRbeta repertoire. The public sequencing data were trimmed at Q25 with fastp and processed into clonotypes with MiXCR by TCRdb, which kept only in-frame beta chains. Rows with a matching CDR3 protein are joined into one entry that keeps the most common DNA and genes. This sample holds fewer than 200,000 distinct CDR3 sequences; about 6.4% were observed only once. Of the sample, about 3% falls within the top ten clones.

This clonotype was sampled from a human donor who donated a stem cell graft to a child with Wiskott-Aldrich syndrome. The sample consisted of PBMCs from the stem cell graft donor, taken from the stem cell graft. The chain was built from TRBV9 and TRBJ1-2, with the D gene too uncertain to name. The CDR3 region has the sequence CASSVETMNYGYTF. Read as DNA, the sequence is TGTGCCAGCAGCGTAGAAACGATGAACTATGGCTACACCTTC. The full variable domain, completed from the reference TRBV9 and TRBJ1-2 proteins outside the CDR3, reads DSGVTQTPKHLITATGQRVTLRCSPRSGDLSVYWYQQSLDQGLQFLIQYYNGEERAKGNILERFSAQQFPDLHSELNLSSLELGDSALYFCASSVETMNYGYTFGSGTRLTVV.